This T cell receptor beta chain was observed in a study of blood T cell repertoires in COVID-19. Study summary: Donors in the United States, Italy and Spain gave samples during acute or convalescent COVID-19. PBMCs, B-cell-depleted T cells, or T cells were the source of the cDNA or gDNA that made up the material.

Germline lookup yields CDR1 MRHNA and CDR2 SNTAGT. V gave up 8 bases and J gave up 2 bases; unmatched junction bases: 8. The length of the CDR3 is 15 residues. Seattle patients were enrolled while actively infected and followed longitudinally. Authors' methods: Cell counts per sample came from amplifying reference gene primers. TCRdb's table, derived via immunoSEQ multiplex PCR, lists solely in-frame clones and lacks some. The V and J calls and clone size come from that table; D and trimming were worked out from the DNA. The sample lists roughly 350,000 clones; 88% were seen once. This chain uses TRBV6-4 with TRBJ2-3; 9 bases agree with TRBD2. Sequenced material: peripheral blood. This clonotype originated in a woman aged 70-85 years with COVID-19, enrolled during active disease. The CDR3 loop is CASSLRGGATDTQYF. The CDR3 DNA reads TGTGCCAGCTCACTCCGCGGGGGGGCCACAGATACGCAGTATTTT.